One T cell receptor (beta chain) is described in this entry. Study processing details: Counts of nucleated cells, estimated from reference gene primer amplification, were obtained. The method was immunoSEQ multiplex PCR; TCRdb's version includes in-frame clones alone and lacks a portion of them. V and J calls and clone size are given by that table; D and trimming were obtained from the DNA. The sample has approximately 300,000 clones; approximately 92% are singletons. Followed over time, Seattle patients had been enrolled while infection was active. These data come from a study of blood T cell repertoires in COVID-19. The overall study: Whether acute or convalescent, the COVID-19 samples came from the United States, Italy and Spain. The cDNA or gDNA used as material had been derived from T cells, B-cell-depleted T cells, or PBMCs.

This CDR3 spans 16 amino acids. Trimming cost V 4 bases and J 5 bases; bases outside gene matches: 6. The germline gives CDR1 SGHNT, CDR2 YENEEA. The sequence derives from a woman in her 30s with COVID-19, enrolled during active disease. The chain recombines TRBV11-3 with TRBJ2-5, with TRBD2 matching over 14 bases. Sequenced material: peripheral blood. CDR3 in DNA: TGTGCCAGCAGCTCTCGACTAGCGGGAGGGGAGGAGACCCAGTACTTC. Amino acids: CASSSRLAGGEETQYF.